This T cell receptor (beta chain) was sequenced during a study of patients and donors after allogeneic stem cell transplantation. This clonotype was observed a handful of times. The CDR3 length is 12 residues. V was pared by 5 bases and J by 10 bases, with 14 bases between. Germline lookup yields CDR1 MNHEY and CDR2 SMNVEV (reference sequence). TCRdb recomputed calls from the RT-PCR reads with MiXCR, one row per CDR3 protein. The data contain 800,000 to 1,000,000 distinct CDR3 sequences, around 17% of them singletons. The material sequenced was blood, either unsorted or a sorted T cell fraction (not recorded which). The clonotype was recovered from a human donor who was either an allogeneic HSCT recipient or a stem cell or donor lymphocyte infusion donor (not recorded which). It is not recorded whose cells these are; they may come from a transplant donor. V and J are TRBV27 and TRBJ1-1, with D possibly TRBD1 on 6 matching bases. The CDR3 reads CASSPAGALAFF. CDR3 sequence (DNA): TGTGCCAGCAGTCCCGCGGGGGCTCTAGCTTTCTTT.